The table lists the clone carrying this TCR beta chain with many counts. Antigen specificity is unknown. The data were produced by immunoSEQ multiplex PCR, yet TCRdb's version contains in-frame clones alone and is incomplete. This repertoire shows hundreds of thousands of clones, about three quarters found once; its top ten account for around 2%. This specimen belongs to a study of shared clonotypes between healthy human individuals. This CDR3 comprises 11 residues. V lost 6 bases, J lost 6 bases, and 6 bases lay in between. Germline CDR1 reads MNHEY; CDR2 reads SVGAGI. General study points: Clonotype sharing levels among donors were expected to vary with sequencing depth. Clonotypes that were shared across four donors made up around 5% of naive CD4 clonotypes.

V and J are TRBV6-5 and TRBJ2-1; D is uncertain. The TCR was taken from a woman aged 25 to 39 in good health. The sample comprised memory CD4+ T cells sorted from blood. Noted subset: CD45RA-negative fraction. The CDR3 DNA follows: TGTGCCAGCAGGGCCCTCAATGAGCAGTTCTTC. Residues: CASRALNEQFF.